This T cell receptor (beta chain) was found in a study of prognosis after radiotherapy for stage I lung cancer. Study-wide background: Recruiting of stage I non-small cell lung cancer patients into the study occurred between April 2018 and January 2019. Nobody among the patients got concurrent therapy with stereotactic body radiotherapy.

Ten or more counts support this clonotype. Amplification of the TCR beta CDR3 (from genomic DNA) was done by two-round multiplex PCR. Used in first-round PCR were primers specific to each TRBV and TRBJ gene. Using its own MiXCR run on the multiplex PCR reads, TCRdb lists one record per CDR3 protein. The sample shows 30,000 or so distinct CDR3 sequences, 35% to 45% of them seen only once. The receptor was isolated from a donor older than 45 with non-small cell lung cancer. The sample in question was PBMCs, obtained before or after stereotactic body radiation therapy (not recorded which).

The CDR3 loop reads CASTGLDRTGTEAFF. CDR3 DNA: TGTGCCAGCACCGGCCTGGACAGGACTGGGACTGAAGCTTTCTTT. The chain couples TRBV6-1 to TRBJ1-1; 7 positions match TRBD1. The CDR3 is 15 residues long. Per germline, CDR1 MNHNS and CDR2 SASEGT. V lost 7 bases, J lost 5 bases, and 13 bases stayed unmatched.